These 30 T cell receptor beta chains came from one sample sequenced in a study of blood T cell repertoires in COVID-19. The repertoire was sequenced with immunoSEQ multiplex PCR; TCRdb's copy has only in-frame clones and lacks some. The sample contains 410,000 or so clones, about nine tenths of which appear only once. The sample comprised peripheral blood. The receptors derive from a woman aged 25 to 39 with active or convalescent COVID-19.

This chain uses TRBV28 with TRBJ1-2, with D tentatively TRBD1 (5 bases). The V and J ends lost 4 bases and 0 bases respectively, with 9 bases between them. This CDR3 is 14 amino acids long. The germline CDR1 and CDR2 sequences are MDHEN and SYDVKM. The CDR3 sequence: CASSWGGSNYGYTF. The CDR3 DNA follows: TGTGCCAGCAGTTGGGGCGGATCTAACTATGGCTACACCTTC.

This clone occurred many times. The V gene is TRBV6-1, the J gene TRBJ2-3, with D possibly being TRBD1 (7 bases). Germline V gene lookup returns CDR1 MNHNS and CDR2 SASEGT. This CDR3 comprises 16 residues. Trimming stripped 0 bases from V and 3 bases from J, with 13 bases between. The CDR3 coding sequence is TGTGCCAGCAGTGAAGCCAGGGGGGCGGGAACAGATACGCAGTATTTT. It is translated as CASSEARGAGTDTQYF.

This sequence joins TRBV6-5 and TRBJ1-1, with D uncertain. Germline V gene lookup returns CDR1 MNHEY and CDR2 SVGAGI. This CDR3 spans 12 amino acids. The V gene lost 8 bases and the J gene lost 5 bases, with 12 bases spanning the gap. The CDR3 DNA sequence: TGTGCCAGCCACGAGGTGCCTACTGAAGCTTTCTTT. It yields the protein CASHEVPTEAFF.

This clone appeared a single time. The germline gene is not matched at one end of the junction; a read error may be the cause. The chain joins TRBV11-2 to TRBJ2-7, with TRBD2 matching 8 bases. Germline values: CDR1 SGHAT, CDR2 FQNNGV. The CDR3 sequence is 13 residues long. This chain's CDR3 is CASSPGGTSGFNF. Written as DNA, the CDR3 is TGTGCCAGCAGCCCGGGGGGGACTTCTGGATTTAACTTC.

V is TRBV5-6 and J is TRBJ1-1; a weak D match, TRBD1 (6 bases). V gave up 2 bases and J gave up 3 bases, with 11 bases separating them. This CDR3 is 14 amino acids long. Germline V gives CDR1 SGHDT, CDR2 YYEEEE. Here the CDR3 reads CASSFLDRDTEAFF. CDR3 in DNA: TGTGCCAGCAGCTTCTTGGACAGAGACACTGAAGCTTTCTTT.

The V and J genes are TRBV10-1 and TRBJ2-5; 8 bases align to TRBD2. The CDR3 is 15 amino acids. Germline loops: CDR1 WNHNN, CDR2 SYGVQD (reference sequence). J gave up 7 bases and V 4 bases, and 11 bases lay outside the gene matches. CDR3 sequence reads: CASSVAGLAPGTQYF. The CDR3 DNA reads TGCGCCAGCAGTGTAGCGGGATTGGCCCCGGGGACCCAGTACTTC.

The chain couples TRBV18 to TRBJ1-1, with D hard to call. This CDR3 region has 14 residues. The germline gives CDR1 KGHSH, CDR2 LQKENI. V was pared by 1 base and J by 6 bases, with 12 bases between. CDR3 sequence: CASSPRASGAEAFF. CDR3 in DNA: TGTGCCAGCTCACCACGGGCCTCGGGAGCTGAAGCTTTCTTT.

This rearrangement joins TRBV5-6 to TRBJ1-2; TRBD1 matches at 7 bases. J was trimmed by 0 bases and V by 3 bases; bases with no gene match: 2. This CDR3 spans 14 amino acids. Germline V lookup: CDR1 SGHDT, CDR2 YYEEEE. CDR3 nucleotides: TGTGCCAGCAGCTCGACAGGGACTAACTATGGCTACACCTTC. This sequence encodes CASSSTGTNYGYTF.

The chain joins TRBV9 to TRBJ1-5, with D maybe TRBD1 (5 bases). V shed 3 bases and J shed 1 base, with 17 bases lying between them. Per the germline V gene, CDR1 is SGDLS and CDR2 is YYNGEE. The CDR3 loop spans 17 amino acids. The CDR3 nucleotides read TGTGCCAGCAGCGCGAACCCGGCCGGGGGAAGCAATCAGCCCCAGCATTTT. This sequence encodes CASSANPAGGSNQPQHF. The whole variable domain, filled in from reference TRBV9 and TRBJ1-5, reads DSGVTQTPKHLITATGQRVTLRCSPRSGDLSVYWYQQSLDQGLQFLIQYYNGEERAKGNILERFSAQQFPDLHSELNLSSLELGDSALYFCASSANPAGGSNQPQHFGDGTRLSIL.

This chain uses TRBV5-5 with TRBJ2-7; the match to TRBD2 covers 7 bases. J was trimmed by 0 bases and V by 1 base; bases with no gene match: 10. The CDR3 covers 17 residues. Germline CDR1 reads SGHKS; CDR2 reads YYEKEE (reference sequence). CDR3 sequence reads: CASSLTGGFTGSYEQYF. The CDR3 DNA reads TGTGCCAGCAGCTTGACGGGAGGATTTACGGGCTCCTACGAGCAGTACTTC.

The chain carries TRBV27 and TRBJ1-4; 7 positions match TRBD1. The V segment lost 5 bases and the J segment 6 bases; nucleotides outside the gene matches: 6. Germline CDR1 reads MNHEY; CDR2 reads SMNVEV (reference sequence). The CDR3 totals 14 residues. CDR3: CASSQTGRHEKLFF. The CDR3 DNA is TGTGCCAGCAGTCAGACAGGGCGGCATGAAAAACTGTTTTTT.

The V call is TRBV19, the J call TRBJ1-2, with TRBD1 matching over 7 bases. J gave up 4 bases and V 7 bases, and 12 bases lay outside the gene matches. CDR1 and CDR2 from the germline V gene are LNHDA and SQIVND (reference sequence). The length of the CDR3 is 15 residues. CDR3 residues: CASNQQGTLGYGYTF. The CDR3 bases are TGTGCCAGTAATCAACAGGGGACCCTGGGCTATGGCTACACCTTC.

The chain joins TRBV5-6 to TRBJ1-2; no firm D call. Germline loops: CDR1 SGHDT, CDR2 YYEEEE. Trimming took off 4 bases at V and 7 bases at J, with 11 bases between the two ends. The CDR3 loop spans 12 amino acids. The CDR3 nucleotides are TGTGCCAGCAGCCTCGTTGAGGGTGGCTACACCTTC. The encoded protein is CASSLVEGGYTF.

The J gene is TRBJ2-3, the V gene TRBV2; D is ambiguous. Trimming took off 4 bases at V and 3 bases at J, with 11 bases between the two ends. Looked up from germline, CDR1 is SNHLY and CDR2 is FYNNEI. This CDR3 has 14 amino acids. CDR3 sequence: CASSVSDPTDTQYF. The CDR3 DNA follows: TGTGCCAGCAGTGTATCAGATCCGACAGATACGCAGTATTTT.

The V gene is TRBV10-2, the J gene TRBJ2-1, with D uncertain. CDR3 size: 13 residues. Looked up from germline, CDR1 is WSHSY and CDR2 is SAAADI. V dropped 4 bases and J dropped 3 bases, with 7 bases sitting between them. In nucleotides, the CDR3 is TGCGCCAGCAGTGTAGAGGACTACAATGAGCAGTTCTTC. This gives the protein CASSVEDYNEQFF.

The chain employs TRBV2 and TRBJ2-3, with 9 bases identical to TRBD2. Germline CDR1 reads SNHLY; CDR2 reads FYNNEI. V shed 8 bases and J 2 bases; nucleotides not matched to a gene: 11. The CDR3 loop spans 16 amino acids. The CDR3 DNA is TGTGCCAGCCAACCAACCGGCGGGGGGGCCACAGATACGCAGTATTTT. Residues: CASQPTGGGATDTQYF.

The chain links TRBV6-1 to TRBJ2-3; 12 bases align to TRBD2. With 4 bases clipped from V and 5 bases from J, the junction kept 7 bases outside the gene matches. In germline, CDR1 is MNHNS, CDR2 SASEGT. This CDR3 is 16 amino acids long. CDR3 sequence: CASSVASGGAGDTQYF. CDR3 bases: TGTGCCAGCAGTGTGGCTAGCGGGGGGGCGGGAGATACGCAGTATTTT.

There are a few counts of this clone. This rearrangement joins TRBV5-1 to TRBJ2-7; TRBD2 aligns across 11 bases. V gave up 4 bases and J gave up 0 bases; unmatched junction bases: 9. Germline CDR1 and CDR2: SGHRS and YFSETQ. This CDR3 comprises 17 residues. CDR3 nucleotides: TGCGCCAGCAGCCCCGGACTAGCGGGTAGATACTCCTACGAGCAGTACTTC. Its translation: CASSPGLAGRYSYEQYF.

The CDR3 nucleotides are TGTGCCAGCAGTGACGATTGGGTTGGCAGGACCTACGAGCAGTACTTC. This gives the protein CASSDDWVGRTYEQYF. V usage is TRBV2 and J usage is TRBJ2-7; D remains ambiguous. From germline, CDR1 is SNHLY and CDR2 FYNNEI. The V end lost 3 bases, the J end lost 2 bases, and 17 bases lay between the germline ends. The CDR3 runs 16 residues. Variable domain in full (rest from reference TRBV2 and TRBJ2-7): EPEVTQTPSHQVTQMGQEVILRCVPISNHLYFYWYRQILGQKVEFLVSFYNNEISEKSEIFDDQFSVERPDGSNFTLKIRSTKLEDSAMYFCASSDDWVGRTYEQYFGPGTRLTVT.

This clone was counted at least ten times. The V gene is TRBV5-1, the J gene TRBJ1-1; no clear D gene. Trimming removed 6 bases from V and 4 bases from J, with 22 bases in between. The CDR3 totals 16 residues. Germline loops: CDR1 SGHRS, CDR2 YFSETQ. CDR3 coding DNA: TGCGCCAGCATCGAGAGGGCAGGTACACCTATCACTGAAGCTTTCTTT. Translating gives CASIERAGTPITEAFF.

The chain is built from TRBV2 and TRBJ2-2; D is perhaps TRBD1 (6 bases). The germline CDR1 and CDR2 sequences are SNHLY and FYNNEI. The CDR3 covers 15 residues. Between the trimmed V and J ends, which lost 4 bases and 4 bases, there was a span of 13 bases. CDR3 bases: TGTGCCAGCAGTGTTGGCAGGGGCCTCACCGGGGAGCTGTTTTTT. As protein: CASSVGRGLTGELFF.

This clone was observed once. The CDR3 nucleotides read TGTGCCAGCAGCCAAGCGTCGACCGGGGGCTACACCTTC. This sequence encodes CASSQASTGGYTF. The chain couples TRBV14 to TRBJ1-2; D is uncertain. Germline V gene sequence: CDR1 SGHDN, CDR2 FVKESK. Deletions cut 1 base from V and 8 bases from J, with 11 bases between. CDR3 length equals 13 residues.

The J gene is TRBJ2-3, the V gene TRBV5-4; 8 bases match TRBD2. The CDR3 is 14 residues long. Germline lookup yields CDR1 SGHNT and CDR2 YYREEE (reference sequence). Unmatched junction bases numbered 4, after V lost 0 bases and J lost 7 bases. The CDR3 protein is CASSLDGGAYTQYF. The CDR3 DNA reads TGTGCCAGCAGCTTGGACGGGGGGGCGTATACGCAGTATTTT.

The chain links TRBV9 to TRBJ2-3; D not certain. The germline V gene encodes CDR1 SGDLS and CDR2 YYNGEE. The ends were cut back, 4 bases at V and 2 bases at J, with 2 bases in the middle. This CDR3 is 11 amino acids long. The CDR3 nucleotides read TGTGCCAGCAGCCTCACAGATACGCAGTATTTT. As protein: CASSLTDTQYF.

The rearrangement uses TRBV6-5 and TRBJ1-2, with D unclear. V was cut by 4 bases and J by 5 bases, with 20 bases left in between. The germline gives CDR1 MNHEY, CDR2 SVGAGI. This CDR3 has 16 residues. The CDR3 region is CASSSNDGIRNYGYTF. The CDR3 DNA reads TGTGCCAGCAGTTCCAATGACGGGATAAGAAATTATGGCTACACCTTC.

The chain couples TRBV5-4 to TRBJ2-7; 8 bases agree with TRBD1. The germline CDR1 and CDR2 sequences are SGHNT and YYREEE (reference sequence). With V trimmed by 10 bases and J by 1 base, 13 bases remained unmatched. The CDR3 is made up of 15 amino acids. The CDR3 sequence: CAVSPTGVESYEQYF. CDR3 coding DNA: TGTGCCGTCTCCCCGACAGGGGTGGAATCCTACGAGCAGTACTTC. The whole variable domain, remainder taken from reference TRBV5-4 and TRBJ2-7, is ETGVTQSPTHLIKTRGQQVTLRCSSQSGHNTVSWYQQALGQGPQFIFQYYREEENGRGNFPPRFSGLQFPNYSSELNVNALELDDSALYLCAVSPTGVESYEQYFGPGTRLTVT.

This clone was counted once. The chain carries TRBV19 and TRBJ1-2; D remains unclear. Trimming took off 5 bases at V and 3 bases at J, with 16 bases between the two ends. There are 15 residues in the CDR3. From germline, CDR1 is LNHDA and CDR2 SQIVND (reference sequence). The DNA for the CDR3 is TGTGCCAGTAGTCACGCCTGGCGGGAGCACTATGGCTACACCTTC. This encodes CASSHAWREHYGYTF. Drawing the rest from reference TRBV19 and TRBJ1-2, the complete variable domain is DGGITQSPKYLFRKEGQNVTLSCEQNLNHDAMYWYRQDPGQGLRLIYYSQIVNDFQKGDIAEGYSVSREKKESFPLTVTSAQKNPTAFYLCASSHAWREHYGYTFGSGTRLTVV.

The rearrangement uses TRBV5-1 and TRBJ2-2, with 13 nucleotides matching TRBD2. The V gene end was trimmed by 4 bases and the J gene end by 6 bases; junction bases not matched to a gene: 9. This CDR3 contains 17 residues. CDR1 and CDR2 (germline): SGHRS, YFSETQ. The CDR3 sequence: CASSEGLAGISAGELFF. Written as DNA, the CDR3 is TGCGCCAGCAGCGAGGGACTAGCGGGGATATCTGCCGGGGAGCTGTTTTTT.

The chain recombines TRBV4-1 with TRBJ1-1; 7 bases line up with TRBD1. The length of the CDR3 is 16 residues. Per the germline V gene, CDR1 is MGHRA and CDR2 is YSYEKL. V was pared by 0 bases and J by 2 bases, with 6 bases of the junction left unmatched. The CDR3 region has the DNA TGCGCCAGCAGCCAAGAGGGACAGCCACTTAACACTGAAGCTTTCTTT. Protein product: CASSQEGQPLNTEAFF.

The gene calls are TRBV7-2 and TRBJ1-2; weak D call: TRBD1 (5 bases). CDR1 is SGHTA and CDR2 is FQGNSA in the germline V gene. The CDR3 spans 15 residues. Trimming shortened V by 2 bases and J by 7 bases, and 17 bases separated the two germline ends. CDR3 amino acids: CASSLTRTRVVGYTF. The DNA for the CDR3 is TGTGCCAGCAGCTTAACCCGGACCAGGGTGGTTGGCTACACCTTC.